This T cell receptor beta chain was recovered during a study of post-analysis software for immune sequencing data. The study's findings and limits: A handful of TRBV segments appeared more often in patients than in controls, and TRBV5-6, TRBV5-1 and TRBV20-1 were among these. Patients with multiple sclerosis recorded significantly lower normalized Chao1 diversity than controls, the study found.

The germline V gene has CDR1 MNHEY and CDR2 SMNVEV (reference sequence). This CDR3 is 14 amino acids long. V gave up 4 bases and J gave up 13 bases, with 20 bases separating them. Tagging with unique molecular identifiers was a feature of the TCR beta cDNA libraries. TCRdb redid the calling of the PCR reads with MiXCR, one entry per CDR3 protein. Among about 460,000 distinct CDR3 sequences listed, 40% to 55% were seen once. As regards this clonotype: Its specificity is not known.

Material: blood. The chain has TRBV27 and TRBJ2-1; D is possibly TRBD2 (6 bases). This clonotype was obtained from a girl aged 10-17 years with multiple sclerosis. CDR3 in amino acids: CASSYSGLTETQFF. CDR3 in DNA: TGTGCCAGCAGTTATAGCGGCCTCACGGAGACCCAGTTCTTC.